Presented here are 3 T cell receptor beta chains from one specimen sequenced in a study of T cell repertoires in cytomegalovirus infection. TCRdb reprocessed the reads via MiXCR and lists one record per CDR3 protein. The sample includes 650,000 to 900,000 distinct CDR3 sequences, over 25% of them seen just once. For these TCRs, the target antigens are not known. Sequenced material: cultured CD8+ T cells from PBMCs, taken from culture after CMV antigen stimulation. These receptors were obtained from a human donor in good health (CMV status not recorded). Some clones in this sample may be carry-over from other donors' samples.

This clonotype was picked up many times. V is TRBV27 and J is TRBJ2-1, with D possibly matching TRBD1 (6 bases). CDR1 and CDR2 from the germline V gene are MNHEY and SMNVEV (reference sequence). V was trimmed by 5 bases and J by 7 bases, leaving 21 bases between them. CDR3 size: 16 residues. Written as DNA, the CDR3 is TGTGCCAGCAGTCGACACAGGGACCGAGTCAGGAATGAGCAGTTCTTC. Residues: CASSRHRDRVRNEQFF.

The chain uses TRBV7-6 and TRBJ1-1; a weak D match, TRBD1 (6 bases). The CDR3 has 14 amino acids. Germline V gives CDR1 SGHVS, CDR2 FNYEAQ. V was cut by 5 bases and J by 6 bases, with 16 bases left in between. CDR3 nucleotides: TGTGCCAGCAGCCTAGAAGGGGGAACGTCTGAAGCTTTCTTT. The encoded protein is CASSLEGGTSEAFF.

This clonotype occurred a few times. Germline and junction disagree at one end, which may indicate a read error. The chain carries TRBV27 and TRBJ2-4; 10 bases map to TRBD2. This CDR3 has 16 residues. Germline loops: CDR1 MNHEY, CDR2 SMNVEV (reference sequence). This CDR3 reads CASNPTSGGAKNIQYF. The CDR3 DNA is TGTGCCAGCAACCCGACCAGCGGGGGGGCCAAGAACATTCAGTACTTC.